This T cell receptor (beta chain) was sequenced during a study of T-cell reconstitution after alpha-beta-depleted transplantation in children. The CDR3 extends over 16 amino acids. With 0 bases removed from V and 2 bases from J, the gap between germline ends came to 12 bases. Germline-derived CDR1 and CDR2 are LGHNA and YSLEER. A library of TCRbeta sequences, prepared with unique molecular identifiers, was generated. In TCRdb, the PCR reads were re-called with MiXCR into one record per CDR3 protein. The data contain about 640,000 distinct CDR3 sequences, 15% to 20% of them seen just once; the ten biggest clones take up about 1.1%. At least ten counts were recorded for this clonotype.

The specimen comprised PBMCs from the stem cell graft donor, sampled from the stem cell graft. The receptor was derived from a human donor who donated a stem cell graft to a child with acute myeloid leukemia. The rearrangement joins TRBV4-3 to TRBJ2-3; no clear D. CDR3 bases: TGCGCCAGCAGCCAAGACGGTAGATCAGCCACAGATACGCAGTATTTT. This translates into CASSQDGRSATDTQYF.